This T cell receptor (beta chain) was observed in a study of T cell repertoires in cytomegalovirus infection. General study results and limits: CMV-specific TCR beta clonotypes restricted by HLA-C dominated the ex vivo response.

Via MiXCR, TCRdb re-called the reads, giving one row per CDR3 protein. In the table there are 300,000 to 450,000 distinct CDR3 sequences, 15% to 20% of which are singletons. V lost 6 bases and J 5 bases, leaving 14 bases between the germline ends. The CDR3 is 13 residues long. CDR1 MNHNY and CDR2 SVGAGI come from the germline V gene (reference sequence). In regard to this clonotype: Its specificity is unknown.

J is TRBJ2-7 and V is TRBV6-6; D gene ambiguous. The clonotype was recovered from a human donor in good health (CMV status not recorded). Some clones in this sample may be carry-over from other donors' samples. The material sequenced was PBMCs. The CDR3 protein is CASSPLSIHEQYF. The CDR3, as DNA: TGTGCCAGCAGCCCACTCTCCATCCACGAGCAGTACTTC.